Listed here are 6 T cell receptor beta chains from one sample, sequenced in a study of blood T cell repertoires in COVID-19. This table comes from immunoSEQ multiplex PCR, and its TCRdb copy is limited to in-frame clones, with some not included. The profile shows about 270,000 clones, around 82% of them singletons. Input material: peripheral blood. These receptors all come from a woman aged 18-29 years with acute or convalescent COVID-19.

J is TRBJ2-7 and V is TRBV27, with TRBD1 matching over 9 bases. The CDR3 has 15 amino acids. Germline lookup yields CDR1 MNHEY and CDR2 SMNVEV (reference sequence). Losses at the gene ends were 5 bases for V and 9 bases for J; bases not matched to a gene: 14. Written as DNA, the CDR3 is TGTGCCAGCAGTCCATACCGGGACAGGGTCACTGGGCAGTACTTC. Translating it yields CASSPYRDRVTGQYF.

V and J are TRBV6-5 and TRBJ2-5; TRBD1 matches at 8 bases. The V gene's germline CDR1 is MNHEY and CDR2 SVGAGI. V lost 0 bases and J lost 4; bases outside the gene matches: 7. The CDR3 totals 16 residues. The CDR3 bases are TGTGCCAGCAGTTACTCAGGGACAGGAGGGCGAGAGACCCAGTACTTC. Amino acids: CASSYSGTGGRETQYF.

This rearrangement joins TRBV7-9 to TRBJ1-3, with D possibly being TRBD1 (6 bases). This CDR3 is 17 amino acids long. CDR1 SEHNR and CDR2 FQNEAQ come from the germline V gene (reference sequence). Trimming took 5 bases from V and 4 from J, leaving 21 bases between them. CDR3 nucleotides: TGTGCCAGCAGCCCAGCGTACCAGGGGAGTAGGGGAAACACCATATATTTT. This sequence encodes CASSPAYQGSRGNTIYF.

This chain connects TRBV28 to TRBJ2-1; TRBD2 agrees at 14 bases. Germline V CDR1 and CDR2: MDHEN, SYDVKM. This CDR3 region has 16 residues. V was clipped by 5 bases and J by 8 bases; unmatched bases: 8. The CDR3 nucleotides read TGTGCCAGCAGTCCCGCCGGGACTAGCGGGAGATATGAGCAGTTCTTC. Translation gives CASSPAGTSGRYEQFF.

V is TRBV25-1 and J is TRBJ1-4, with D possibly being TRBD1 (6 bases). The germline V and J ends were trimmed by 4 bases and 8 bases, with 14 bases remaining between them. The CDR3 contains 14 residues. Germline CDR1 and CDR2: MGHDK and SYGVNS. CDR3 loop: CASSAGGLGEKLFF. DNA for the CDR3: TGTGCCAGCAGTGCGGGGGGCTTGGGCGAAAAACTGTTTTTT.

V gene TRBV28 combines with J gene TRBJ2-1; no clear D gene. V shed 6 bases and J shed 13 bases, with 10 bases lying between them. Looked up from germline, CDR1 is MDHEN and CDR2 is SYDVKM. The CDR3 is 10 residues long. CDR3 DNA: TGTGCCAGCAGCCTAAACCCACAGTTCTTC. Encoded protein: CASSLNPQFF.